This record covers a single T cell receptor (beta chain). The target antigen is unknown. The data originate from a study of T cell clusters in autoimmune cytopenias. Study at large: A median of 51,575 TRB reads per sample yielded a median roughly 2,500 distinct clonotypes.

Overall study results and limits: Clustering suggested that physiological T cell clusters were missing in primary autoimmune cytopenia patients. Healthy donors had 2.5 to 3-fold more exclusive TRB clusters than active autoimmune hepatitis patients.

Tens of thousands of genome equivalents of blood DNA were amplified for TRB. The CDR3 spans 21 residues. Looked up from germline, CDR1 is MNHEY and CDR2 is SVGEGT. TRB was amplified by touch-down multiplex PCR, primer pools A and B combined. From its re-call of the multiplex PCR reads, TCRdb lists each CDR3 protein once, without DNA. The data include 3,500 to 4,500 distinct CDR3 sequences; the top ten clones carry 70%. These data were likewise used in another study, on T cell repertoires in aging, cancer and after chemotherapy.

The chain carries TRBV6-2 or TRBV6-3 and TRBJ2-2; TCRdb's D call of TRBD2 is untestable without DNA. The sample consisted of peripheral blood. The receptor was isolated from a human donor in good health. The CDR3 spells CASSHTGGLAAGRRVPVELFF.